This T cell receptor beta chain was sequenced in a study of Ad26.COV2.S vaccination and SARS-CoV-2 variants. Whole-study context: Intramuscular Ad26.COV2.S at 5x10^10 or 1x10^11 viral particles.

Treatment reported: 15 to 20 received Ad26.COV2.S at low or high dose, single or two shots; roughly five received placebo; per-sample allocation not given. Sample collection was performed on day 63 after the first vaccine or placebo injection. In the vaccine, an Ad26 vector expressed the SARS-CoV-2 spike of the Wuhan strain. This table comes from immunoSEQ multiplex PCR, and its TCRdb copy is limited to in-frame clones, with some not included. The table has about 410,000 clones, roughly 90% seen once. The germline CDR1 and CDR2 sequences are LGHNA and YSLEER. V lost 4 bases to trimming and J lost 7 bases, with 11 bases between them. The CDR3 is made up of 13 amino acids.

The TCR comes from a person aged 18-65 years who received the Ad26.COV2.S COVID-19 vaccine or a placebo. The chain is built from TRBV4-3 and TRBJ2-1, with a weak D call TRBD1 (5 bases). This specimen was peripheral blood, taken in a trial of Ad26.COV2.S vaccine versus placebo. For the CDR3, the DNA is TGCGCCAGCAGCCGAGGCGCAGGGAATGAGCAGTTCTTC. This sequence encodes CASSRGAGNEQFF.